Listed below are T cell receptor beta chains from one sample, sequenced in a study of blood T cell dynamics during melanoma immunotherapy. Repertoires were generated with immunoSEQ multiplex PCR, while TCRdb's copy carries only in-frame clones and drops some. The sample shows over 9,000 clones, 84% of them seen only once. Specimen: blood, collected from a patient treated with checkpoint blockade. The source of these receptors is a human donor with melanoma. The CDR3 runs from the conserved cysteine through the conserved F or W. Each record gives: V gene, clone size, J gene, D gene, CDR3 protein, CDR3 DNA. The D gene is left open where the match is weak. Rows may omit the clone size; those that give it use once, few, many or a size class.

v_gene: TRBV28; abundance: -; j_gene: TRBJ2-4; d_gene: -; CDR3aa: CASRQDAKNIQYF; CDR3nt: TGTGCCAGCAGACAGGATGCCAAAAACATTCAGTACTTC
v_gene: TRBV19; abundance: -; j_gene: TRBJ1-5; d_gene: -; CDR3aa: CASNANRNQPQHF; CDR3nt: TGTGCCAGTAACGCGAACCGCAATCAGCCCCAGCATTTT
v_gene: TRBV23-1; abundance: once; j_gene: TRBJ1-1; d_gene: -; CDR3aa: CASSQSWVMNTEAFF; CDR3nt: TGCGCCAGCAGTCAATCCTGGGTCATGAACACTGAAGCTTTCTTT
v_gene: TRBV5-4; abundance: -; j_gene: TRBJ1-2; d_gene: -; CDR3aa: CASSSVHGYYGYTF; CDR3nt: TGTGCCAGCAGCTCTGTACATGGGTACTATGGCTACACCTTC
v_gene: TRBV19; abundance: -; j_gene: TRBJ2-1; d_gene: TRBD2; CDR3aa: CASSHIAGGRNEQFF; CDR3nt: TGTGCCAGTAGCCATATAGCGGGGGGGCGTAATGAGCAGTTCTTC
v_gene: TRBV5-8; abundance: -; j_gene: TRBJ2-7; d_gene: TRBD1; CDR3aa: CASSSRTGPSSYEQYF; CDR3nt: TGTGCCAGCAGCTCCCGGACAGGGCCAAGCTCCTACGAGCAGTACTTC
v_gene: TRBV11-2; abundance: once; j_gene: TRBJ1-2; d_gene: -; CDR3aa: CASSGIRDYGYTF; CDR3nt: TGTGCCAGCAGCGGTATACGGGACTATGGCTACACCTTC
v_gene: TRBV7-6; abundance: few; j_gene: TRBJ1-6; d_gene: -; CDR3aa: CASSPTRGDSPLHF; CDR3nt: TGTGCCAGCAGCCCTACAAGGGGAGATTCACCCCTCCACTTT
v_gene: TRBV7-2; abundance: -; j_gene: TRBJ1-2; d_gene: TRBD1; CDR3aa: CASSPGLDRGLGGYTF; CDR3nt: TGTGCCAGCAGCCCAGGCCTAGACAGGGGGCTAGGTGGCTACACCTTC
v_gene: TRBV11-2; abundance: -; j_gene: TRBJ1-3; d_gene: -; CDR3aa: CASSLDLGAGNTIYF; CDR3nt: TGTGCCAGCAGCTTAGATCTGGGGGCTGGAAACACCATATATTTT
v_gene: TRBV25-1; abundance: -; j_gene: TRBJ1-4; d_gene: -; CDR3aa: CASSEFGSVGNEKLFF; CDR3nt: TGTGCCAGCAGTGAATTCGGGAGCGTTGGGAATGAAAAACTGTTTTTT
v_gene: TRBV21-1; abundance: -; j_gene: TRBJ1-1; d_gene: -; CDR3aa: CASSKELINKTEAFF; CDR3nt: TGTGCCAGCAGCAAAGAACTAATTAACAAAACTGAAGCTTTCTTT
v_gene: TRBV30; abundance: -; j_gene: TRBJ2-5; d_gene: -; CDR3aa: CAWRTGRETQYF; CDR3nt: TGTGCCTGGAGGACAGGAAGGGAGACCCAGTACTTC